The 7 T cell receptor beta chains below all came from one sample that was sequenced in a study of CD8 T cells in Susac syndrome. An input of about 0.5 to 1 ug of RNA was subjected to reverse transcription using random hexamers. TCRdb reprocessed the immunoSEQ multiplex PCR reads via MiXCR and lists one record per CDR3 protein. The sample has 100,000 to 150,000 distinct CDR3 sequences, about 96% seen once. The sequencing input was CD4+ T cells from PBMCs. These receptors were collected from a human donor in good health.

The V and J genes are TRBV6-5 and TRBJ1-2; tentative D call: TRBD1 (5 bases). V shed 0 bases and J shed 2 bases, with 10 bases lying between them. This CDR3 contains 15 residues. Germline CDR1 MNHEY, CDR2 SVGAGI. DNA for the CDR3: TGTGCCAGCAGTTACTCGAGACAGCTAAACTATGGCTACACCTTC. This translates into CASSYSRQLNYGYTF.

This clonotype occurred once. The rearrangement joins TRBV24-1 to TRBJ2-7, with a possible D match to TRBD1 (6 bases). This CDR3 comprises 14 residues. Germline V gene data show CDR1 as KGHDR and CDR2 as SFDVKD. V was trimmed by 4 bases and J by 2 bases, leaving 11 bases between them. Written as DNA, the CDR3 is TGTGCCACCAGTGAACCTGGACAGCCCTACGAGCAGTACTTC. Protein sequence: CATSEPGQPYEQYF.

The chain carries TRBV10-3 and TRBJ1-1; tentatively, D is TRBD1 (5 bases). V lost 4 bases and J 1 base, leaving 10 bases between the germline ends. The CDR3 length is 14 residues. Per the germline V gene, CDR1 is ENHRY and CDR2 is SYGVKD. The CDR3 reads CAISVQGQNTEAFF. The CDR3 DNA reads TGTGCCATCAGTGTGCAGGGTCAGAACACTGAAGCTTTCTTT.

The V call is TRBV25-1, the J call TRBJ2-5; tentative D call: TRBD2 (5 bases). Deletions cut 3 bases from V and 5 bases from J, with 19 bases between. The CDR3 consists of 16 residues. Germline CDR1 is MGHDK and CDR2 is SYGVNS. The chain's CDR3 is CASSDGPRTGQETQYF. The CDR3, as DNA: TGTGCCAGCAGTGACGGCCCGCGGACTGGCCAGGAGACCCAGTACTTC.

This clonotype occurred a few times. The V and J genes are TRBV7-9 and TRBJ1-1; D is undetermined. The CDR3 runs to 12 residues. V shed 3 bases and J shed 2 bases, with 4 bases lying between them. Germline loops: CDR1 SEHNR, CDR2 FQNEAQ (reference sequence). This CDR3 reads CASSLSNTEAFF. The DNA of the CDR3 is TGTGCCAGCAGCTTGAGTAACACTGAAGCTTTCTTT.

V is TRBV29-1 and J is TRBJ2-7; TRBD2 aligns across 8 bases. CDR1 is SQVTM, CDR2 ANQGSEA, per germline. The CDR3 is 13 amino acids. The J segment lost 5 bases and the V segment lost 8 bases, leaving 11 bases of the junction unmatched. CDR3 sequence (DNA): TGCAGCCTGATACTTAGCGGGAAAAACGAGCAGTACTTC. The encoded protein is CSLILSGKNEQYF.

This clonotype has only one observation. As DNA, the CDR3 is TGTGCCAGCAGCTTATCCGGGGGCGATCAGCCCCAGCATTTT. Translated, it gives CASSLSGGDQPQHF. The V and J genes are TRBV7-9 and TRBJ1-5, with D possibly matching TRBD1 (6 bases). The V and J ends lost 2 bases and 5 bases respectively, with 10 bases between them. This CDR3 region has 14 residues. Germline V lookup: CDR1 SEHNR, CDR2 FQNEAQ (reference sequence).